This T cell receptor beta chain was observed in a study of vaccination and CD4 T cells after COVID-19 (dated by TCRdb to between 2021 and 2024). Regarding the research as a whole: Every convalescent patient had a positive nasal swab PCR test for SARS-CoV-2, with mild disease in under ten patients and severe disease in one. The convalescent cohort comprised six males and four females, including two Hispanic individuals, seven Caucasians, two Asians and one multiracial person. Participants received two doses of either the Pfizer-BioNTech BNT162b2 vaccine (n=8) or the Moderna mRNA-1273 vaccine (n=2). Post-COVID blood samples from convalescent patients were collected a median of about 100 days after diagnosis, with a range of 35 to 161 days. Post-vaccine blood samples were obtained a median of about 72 days after the second vaccine dose, with a range of roughly 13 to 250 days. For stimulating the cultures, overlapping spike peptide pools were used, derived from SARS-CoV-2 as well as from the common cold coronaviruses HCoV-NL63, HCoV-OC43 and HCoV-229E. As controls, cultures received a CEFX viral epitope pool (the positive control), an HIV-1 Nef peptide pool (the negative control), or no peptide at all. The spike-specific CD4+ TCR repertoire was compared before and after mRNA vaccination in ten to eleven COVID-19 convalescent patients and several infection-naive healthy vaccine recipients.

Receptor libraries were prepared by PCR. DNA from cultured CD4+ T cells was subjected to TCR sequencing with the Oncomine TCR Beta short-read assay at the Johns Hopkins FTIC core. The QIAamp micro DNA kit was used to extract genomic DNA from the cultured CD4+ T cells. The Oncomine TCR Beta libraries from cultured CD4+ T cells were pooled using unique dual indexes and then sequenced on an Illumina iSeq 100. The study's own analysis went as follows. Non-productive sequences were removed, and CDR3s that did not start with C, did not end with F or W, or were shorter than 7 amino acids were discarded. Antigen-specific clonotypes were identified using the MANAFEST web application through comparison of peptide-stimulated wells with reference and other culture wells. An FDR below 0.05, an odds ratio above 5, and a productive frequency above 0.1% in at least two of three replicate wells were required for clones to be considered positive. Clonotypes that were significantly expanded in both SARS-CoV-2 spike wells and at least one common cold coronavirus spike condition were defined as cross-reactive. Similarity between CDR3 sequences was evaluated in R version 3.6.1 using Levenshtein distances (stringdist) and unrooted phylogenetic trees (ape). The public reads were run again by TCRdb, first through fastp at Q25 and then through MiXCR, and only productive beta chains were kept. Each entry is one CDR3 protein sequence, shown with its most common DNA and genes. The V and J calls were determined by TCRdb, not by the authors. The sample contains 15,000 or so distinct CDR3 sequences, 45% to 65% of them found a single time. Of the sample, around 16% is held by the ten largest clones.

There are 15 amino acids in the CDR3, from cysteine to phenylalanine inclusive. The retained sequence is limited to the CDR3, 45 bases, with the frame set at the first base. Germline trimming amounts to 1 base on V and 2 bases on J, with 7 as the count of junction bases outside the gene matches. CDR1 and CDR2 are read off the germline V gene (reference sequence) as DFQATT and SNEGSKA. Remarks on this clonotype: Its antigen is not yet known. Per-base quality was not reported, and no clone a single base away is much larger than it.

Study-wide conclusions, independent of this receptor: An increase in the median number of SARS-CoV-2-reactive clonotypes from some 20 after infection to 38 after vaccination was observed, but the change was not found to be significant. Of the vaccine-specific clones in convalescent patients, 304 of 307, or nearly all, reacted only to SARS-CoV-2 spike and did not cross-react with common cold coronaviruses. Only a relatively small number of convalescent patients were included in the study, and early timepoints following natural infection were not analyzed. In convalescent patients, a median roughly 86% of post-vaccine SARS-CoV-2-reactive clones were detected only after vaccination, suggesting vaccine-specific priming.

Reading the label with the study, this specimen's treatment or condition is: roughly 11-day PBMC culture with coronavirus spike peptide pools or control peptides (ViraFEST assay). The study used the ViraFEST assay, which expanded antigen-specific T cells with peptide pools and then identified expanded clonotypes by TCR sequencing. The convalescent patients' positive SARS-CoV-2 PCR tests fell between March and December 2020, which was before the Alpha, Beta and Delta variants emerged in the United States. Each well held about 1.8 million PBMCs cultured with roughly 10 ug/ml peptide pools in IMDM containing 5% human AB serum and roughly 9 IU/ml IL-2. On days 3 and 7, half of the culture medium was replaced with fresh IL-2-containing medium. CD4+ T cells were isolated after less than twelve days of culture through negative selection using the EasySep CD4+ T cell isolation kit. Ficoll-Paque Plus gradient centrifugation was used to isolate PBMCs from whole blood, and the isolated PBMCs were then either used fresh or cryopreserved at -140C. Triplicate wells were generally used for each culture condition.

Recombination joined TRBV20-1 with TRBJ1-1, with TRBD1 identical over 7 junction bases. The sequencing sample was made of CD4+ T cells from blood, cultured in vitro. The TCR sequence derives from a human donor who had recovered from COVID-19. The CDR3 here reads CSARGWDRINTEAFF. The DNA is as follows: TGCAGTGCTAGAGGTTGGGACAGAATAAACACTGAAGCTTTCTTT.